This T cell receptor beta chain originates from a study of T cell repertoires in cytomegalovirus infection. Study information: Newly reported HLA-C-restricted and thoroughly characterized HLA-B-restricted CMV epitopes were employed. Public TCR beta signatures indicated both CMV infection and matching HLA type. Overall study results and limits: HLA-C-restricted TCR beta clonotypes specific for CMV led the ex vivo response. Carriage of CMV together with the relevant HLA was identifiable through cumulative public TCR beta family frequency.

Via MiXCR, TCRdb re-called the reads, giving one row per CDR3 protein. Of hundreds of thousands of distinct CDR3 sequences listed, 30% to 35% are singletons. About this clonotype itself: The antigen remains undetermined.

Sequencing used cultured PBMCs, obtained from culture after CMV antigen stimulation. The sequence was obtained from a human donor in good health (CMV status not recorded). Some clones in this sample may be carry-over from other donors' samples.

The CDR3 bases are TGTGCCAGCAGCATGGGGTGGGCTAGCGGTACCTACGAGCAGTACGTC. It is translated as CASSMGWASGTYEQYV. This sequence joins TRBV5-6 and TRBJ2-7; 7 bases match TRBD2. Germline lookup yields CDR1 SGHDT and CDR2 YYEEEE. CDR3 length: 16 amino acids. The ends lost 4 bases at V and 2 bases at J; junction bases unmatched: 12.